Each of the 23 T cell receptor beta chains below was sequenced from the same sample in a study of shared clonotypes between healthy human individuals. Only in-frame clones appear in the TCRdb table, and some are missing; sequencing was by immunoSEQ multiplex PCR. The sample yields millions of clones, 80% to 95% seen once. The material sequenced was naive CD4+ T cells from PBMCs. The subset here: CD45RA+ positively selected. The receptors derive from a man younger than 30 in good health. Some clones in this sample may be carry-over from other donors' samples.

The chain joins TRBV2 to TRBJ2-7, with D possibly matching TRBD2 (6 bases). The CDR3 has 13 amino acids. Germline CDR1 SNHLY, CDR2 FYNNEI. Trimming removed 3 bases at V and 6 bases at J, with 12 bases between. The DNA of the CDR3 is TGTGCCAGCAGTGAGAGACTAGTTCTCGAGCAGTACTTC. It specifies CASSERLVLEQYF.

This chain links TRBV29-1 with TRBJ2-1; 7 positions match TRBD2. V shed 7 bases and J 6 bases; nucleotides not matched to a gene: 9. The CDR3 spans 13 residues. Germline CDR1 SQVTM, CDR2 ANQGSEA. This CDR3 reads CSAANGRANEQFF. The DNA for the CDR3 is TGCAGCGCCGCTAATGGGAGGGCCAATGAGCAGTTCTTC.

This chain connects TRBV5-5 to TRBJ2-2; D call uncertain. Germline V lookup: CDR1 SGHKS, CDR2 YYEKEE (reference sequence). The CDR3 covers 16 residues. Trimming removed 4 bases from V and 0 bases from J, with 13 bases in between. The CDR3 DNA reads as TGTGCCAGCAGCCTCAGGTTGCCCGCGAACACCGGGGAGCTGTTTTTT. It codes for CASSLRLPANTGELFF.

The CDR3 spells CASSSLREGLGETQYF. The CDR3, as DNA: TGTGCCAGCAGCTCTCTGCGGGAGGGCTTGGGGGAGACCCAGTACTTC. The V call is TRBV7-9, the J call TRBJ2-5; 9 positions match TRBD2. CDR1 is SEHNR, CDR2 FQNEAQ, per germline (reference sequence). The length of the CDR3 is 16 residues. The ends lost 4 bases at V and 5 bases at J; junction bases unmatched: 11.

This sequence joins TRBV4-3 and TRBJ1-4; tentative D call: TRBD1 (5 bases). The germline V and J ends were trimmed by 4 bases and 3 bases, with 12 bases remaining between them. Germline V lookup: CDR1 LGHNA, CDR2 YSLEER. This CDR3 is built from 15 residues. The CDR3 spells CASSPQGVPNEKLFF. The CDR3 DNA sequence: TGCGCCAGCAGCCCCCAGGGTGTACCTAATGAAAAACTGTTTTTT.

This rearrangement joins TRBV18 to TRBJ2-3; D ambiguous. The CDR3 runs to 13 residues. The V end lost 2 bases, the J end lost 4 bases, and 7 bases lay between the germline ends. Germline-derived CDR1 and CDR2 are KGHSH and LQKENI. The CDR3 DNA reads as TGTGCCAGCTCACCATGGGTCGCAGATACGCAGTATTTT. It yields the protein CASSPWVADTQYF.

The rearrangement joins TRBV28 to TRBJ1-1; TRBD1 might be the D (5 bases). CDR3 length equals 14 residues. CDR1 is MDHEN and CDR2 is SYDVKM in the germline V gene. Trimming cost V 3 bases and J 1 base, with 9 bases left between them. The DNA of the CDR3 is TGTGCCAGCAGTTTGGGACCGGGGAACACTGAAGCTTTCTTT. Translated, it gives CASSLGPGNTEAFF.

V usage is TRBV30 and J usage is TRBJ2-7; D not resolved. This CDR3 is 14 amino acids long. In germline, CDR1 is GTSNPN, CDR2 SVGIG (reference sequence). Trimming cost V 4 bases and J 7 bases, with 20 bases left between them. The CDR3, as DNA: TGTGCCTGGACCGAGCAGGTAGGGCCCTTTGAGCAGTACTTC. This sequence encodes CAWTEQVGPFEQYF.

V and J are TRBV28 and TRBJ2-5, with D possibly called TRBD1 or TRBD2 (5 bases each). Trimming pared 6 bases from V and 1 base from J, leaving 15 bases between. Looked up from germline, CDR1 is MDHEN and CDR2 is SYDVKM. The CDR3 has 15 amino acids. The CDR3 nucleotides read TGTGCCAGCAGCCAATCGAGGGGACCCCAAGAGACCCAGTACTTC. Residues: CASSQSRGPQETQYF.

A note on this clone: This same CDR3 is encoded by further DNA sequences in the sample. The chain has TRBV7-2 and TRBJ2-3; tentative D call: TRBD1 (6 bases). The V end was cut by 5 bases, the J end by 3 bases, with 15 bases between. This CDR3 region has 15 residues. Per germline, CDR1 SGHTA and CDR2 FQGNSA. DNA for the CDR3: TGTGCCAGCAGCCCAGGACAGCCGGGGACAGATACGCAGTATTTT. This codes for CASSPGQPGTDTQYF.

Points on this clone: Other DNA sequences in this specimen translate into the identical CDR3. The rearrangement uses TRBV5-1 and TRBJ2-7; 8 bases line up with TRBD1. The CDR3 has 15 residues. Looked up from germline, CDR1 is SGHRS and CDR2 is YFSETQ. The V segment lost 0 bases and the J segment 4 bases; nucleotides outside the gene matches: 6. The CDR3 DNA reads TGCGCCAGCAGCTTGGGCGGACAGGGCTTTTACGAGCAGTACTTC. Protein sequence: CASSLGGQGFYEQYF.

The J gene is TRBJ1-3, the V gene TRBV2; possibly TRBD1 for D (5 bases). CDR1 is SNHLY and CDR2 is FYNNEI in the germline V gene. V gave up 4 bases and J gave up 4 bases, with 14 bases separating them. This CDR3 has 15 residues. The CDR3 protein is CASSVDGWGGNTIYF. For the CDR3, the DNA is TGTGCCAGCAGTGTTGACGGTTGGGGGGGAAACACCATATATTTT.

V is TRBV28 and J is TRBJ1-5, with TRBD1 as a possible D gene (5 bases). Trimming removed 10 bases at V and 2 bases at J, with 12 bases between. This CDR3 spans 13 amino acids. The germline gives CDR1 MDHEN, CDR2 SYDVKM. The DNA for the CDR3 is TGTGCCATCTGCAGGGATGGCAATCAGCCCCAGCATTTT. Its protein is CAICRDGNQPQHF. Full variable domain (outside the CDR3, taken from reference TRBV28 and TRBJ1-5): DVKVTQSSRYLVKRTGEKVFLECVQDMDHENMFWYRQDPGLGLRLIYFSYDVKMKEKGDIPEGYSVSREKKERFSLILESASTNQTSMYLCAICRDGNQPQHFGDGTRLSIL.

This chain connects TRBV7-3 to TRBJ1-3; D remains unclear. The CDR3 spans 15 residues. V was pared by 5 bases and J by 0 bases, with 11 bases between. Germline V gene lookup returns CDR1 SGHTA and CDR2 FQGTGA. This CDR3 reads CASSPDGASGNTIYF. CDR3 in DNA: TGTGCCAGCAGCCCCGACGGAGCCTCTGGAAACACCATATATTTT.

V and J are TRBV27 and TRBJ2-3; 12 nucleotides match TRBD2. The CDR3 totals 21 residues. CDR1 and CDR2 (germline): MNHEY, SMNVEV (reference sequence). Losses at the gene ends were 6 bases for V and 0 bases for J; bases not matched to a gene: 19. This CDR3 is CASSLTPLAGGLLSSTDTQYF. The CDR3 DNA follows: TGTGCCAGCAGCTTAACCCCACTAGCGGGAGGCCTCCTATCTAGCACAGATACGCAGTATTTT.

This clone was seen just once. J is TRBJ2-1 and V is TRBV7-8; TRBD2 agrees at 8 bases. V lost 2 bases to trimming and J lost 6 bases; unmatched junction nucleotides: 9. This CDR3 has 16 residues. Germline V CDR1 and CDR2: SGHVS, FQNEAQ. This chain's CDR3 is CASSLLAGEALNEQFF. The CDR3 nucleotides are TGTGCCAGCAGCTTACTAGCGGGTGAGGCCCTCAATGAGCAGTTCTTC.

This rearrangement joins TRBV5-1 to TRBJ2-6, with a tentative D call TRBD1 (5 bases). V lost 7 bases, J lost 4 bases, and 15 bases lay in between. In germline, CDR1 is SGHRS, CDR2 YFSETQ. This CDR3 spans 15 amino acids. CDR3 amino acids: CASAPGAVGANVLTF. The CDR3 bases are TGCGCCAGCGCCCCTGGGGCAGTGGGGGCCAACGTCCTGACTTTC. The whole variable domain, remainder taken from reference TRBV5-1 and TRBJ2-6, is KAGVTQTPRYLIKTRGQQVTLSCSPISGHRSVSWYQQTPGQGLQFLFEYFSETQRNKGNFPGRFSGRQFSNSRSEMNVSTLELGDSALYLCASAPGAVGANVLTFGAGSRLTVL.

The CDR3, as DNA: TGTGCCAGCGGGCGGGGGACTCGTTATGGCTACACCTTC. Protein: CASGRGTRYGYTF. This chain links TRBV28 with TRBJ1-2, with D possibly matching TRBD1 (5 bases). Trimming cost V 8 bases and J 5 bases, with 15 bases left between them. Germline assignment: CDR1 MDHEN and CDR2 SYDVKM. CDR3 size: 13 residues.

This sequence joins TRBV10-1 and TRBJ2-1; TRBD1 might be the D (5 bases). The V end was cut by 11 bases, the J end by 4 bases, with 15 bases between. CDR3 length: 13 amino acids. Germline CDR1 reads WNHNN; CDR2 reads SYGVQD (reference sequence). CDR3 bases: TGCGCCCCCGTCCAAGGGGCATACAATGAGCAGTTCTTC. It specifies CAPVQGAYNEQFF.

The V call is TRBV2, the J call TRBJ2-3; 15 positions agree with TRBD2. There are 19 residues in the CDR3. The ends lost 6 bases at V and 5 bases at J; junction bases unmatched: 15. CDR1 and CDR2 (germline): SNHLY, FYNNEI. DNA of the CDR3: TGTGCCAGCAGCAGATTTGGACTAGCGGGAGGGTTGTCGATAGATACGCAGTATTTT. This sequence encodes CASSRFGLAGGLSIDTQYF.

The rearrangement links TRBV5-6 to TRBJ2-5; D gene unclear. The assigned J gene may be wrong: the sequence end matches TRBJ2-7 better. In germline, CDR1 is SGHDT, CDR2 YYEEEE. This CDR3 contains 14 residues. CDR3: CASSFRAHSYEQYF. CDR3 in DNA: TGTGCCAGCAGCTTCAGAGCGCACTCCTACGAGCAGTACTTC.

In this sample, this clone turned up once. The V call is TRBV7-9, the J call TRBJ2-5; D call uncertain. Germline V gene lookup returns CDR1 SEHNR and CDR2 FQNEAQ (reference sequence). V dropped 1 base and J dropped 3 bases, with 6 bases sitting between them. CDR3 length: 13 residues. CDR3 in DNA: TGTGCCAGCAGCTTAGACAATGAAGAGACCCAGTACTTC. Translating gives CASSLDNEETQYF.

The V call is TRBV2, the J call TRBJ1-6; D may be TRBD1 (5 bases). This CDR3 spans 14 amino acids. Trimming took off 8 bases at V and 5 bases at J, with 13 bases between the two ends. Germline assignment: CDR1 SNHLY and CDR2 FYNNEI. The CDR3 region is CASGKGSNNSPLHF. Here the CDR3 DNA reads TGTGCCAGCGGCAAGGGGTCCAATAATTCACCCCTCCACTTT.